This TCR beta chain was sequenced during a study of blood T cell repertoires in COVID-19. Across the whole study: In each case, the material was cDNA or gDNA derived from T cells, B-cell-depleted T cells, or PBMCs.

In germline, CDR1 is LGHNA, CDR2 YSLEER. Between the trimmed V and J ends, which lost 2 bases and 2 bases, there was a span of 16 bases. The length of the CDR3 is 16 residues. Some clones are missing from TCRdb's copy, which holds only in-frame ones; the method was immunoSEQ multiplex PCR. The sample lists about 140,000 clones, about 90% occurring once. V gene TRBV4-3 combines with J gene TRBJ2-7; D might be TRBD1 (5 bases). The sample comprised peripheral blood. This TCR derives from a man in his forties or fifties with active or convalescent COVID-19. Here the CDR3 DNA reads TGCGCCAGCAGCCAAACGAACACAGGAGATACCTACGAGCAGTACTTC. It translates to CASSQTNTGDTYEQYF.